This passage covers 22 T cell receptor beta chains from one sample sequenced in a study of T cell repertoires in cytomegalovirus infection. TCRdb ran MiXCR on the reads and lists one entry per CDR3 protein. The table shows 680,000 or so distinct CDR3 sequences, with approximately 33% occurring only once. For these receptors, no antigen is known. Sample: cultured PBMCs, taken from culture after CMV antigen stimulation. These receptors were taken from a human donor in good health (CMV status not recorded). Some clones in this sample may be carry-over from other donors' samples.

This rearrangement joins TRBV28 to TRBJ1-1; D may be TRBD1 (5 bases). This CDR3 has 14 residues. Trimming took 5 bases from V and 4 from J, leaving 14 bases between them. The germline CDR1 and CDR2 sequences are MDHEN and SYDVKM. The CDR3 DNA reads as TGTGCCAGCAGTCGGGACGGATGGGCCACTGAAGCTTTCTTT. This sequence encodes CASSRDGWATEAFF.

The chain employs TRBV2 and TRBJ2-1; 11 nucleotides line up with TRBD1. Per germline, CDR1 SNHLY and CDR2 FYNNEI. V gave up 3 bases and J gave up 6 bases; unmatched junction bases: 7. This CDR3 comprises 16 residues. Written as DNA, the CDR3 is TGTGCCAGCAGTGAGGACGGGACAGGGGGTTTCAATGAGCAGTTCTTC. It translates to CASSEDGTGGFNEQFF. Together with reference TRBV2 and TRBJ2-1, the CDR3 gives the full variable domain: EPEVTQTPSHQVTQMGQEVILRCVPISNHLYFYWYRQILGQKVEFLVSFYNNEISEKSEIFDDQFSVERPDGSNFTLKIRSTKLEDSAMYFCASSEDGTGGFNEQFFGPGTRLTVL.

This chain uses TRBV20-1 with TRBJ2-3; 9 nucleotides agree with TRBD1. The CDR3 length is 15 residues. V lost 5 bases, J lost 2 bases, and 8 bases stayed unmatched. The germline V gene has CDR1 DFQATT and CDR2 SNEGSKA (reference sequence). The CDR3 loop is CSALTGGDPTDTQYF. The CDR3 DNA reads TGCAGTGCTCTTACAGGGGGCGACCCCACAGATACGCAGTATTTT.

The chain links TRBV27 to TRBJ2-7; D is possibly TRBD1 or TRBD2 (6 bases each). This CDR3 has 14 residues. Trimming pared 5 bases from V and 3 bases from J, leaving 14 bases between. Germline CDR1 is MNHEY and CDR2 is SMNVEV (reference sequence). CDR3 DNA sequence: TGTGCCAGCAGTCCCGGGGGCGGGTACTACGAGCAGTACTTC. This codes for CASSPGGGYYEQYF.

This clonotype was detected only once. The chain combines TRBV2 with TRBJ2-2, with D tentatively TRBD2 (6 bases). V was cut by 6 bases and J by 0 bases, with 8 bases left in between. The CDR3 sequence is 14 residues long. Germline values: CDR1 SNHLY, CDR2 FYNNEI. The CDR3 spells CASRGTPNTGELFF. The CDR3 coding sequence is TGTGCCAGCAGGGGGACTCCGAACACCGGGGAGCTGTTTTTT. The full variable domain, rest sourced from reference TRBV2 and TRBJ2-2, is EPEVTQTPSHQVTQMGQEVILRCVPISNHLYFYWYRQILGQKVEFLVSFYNNEISEKSEIFDDQFSVERPDGSNFTLKIRSTKLEDSAMYFCASRGTPNTGELFFGEGSRLTVL.

This clonotype was detected ten times or more. V is TRBV7-8 and J is TRBJ2-3; 11 bases agree with TRBD2. Germline V gene sequence: CDR1 SGHVS, CDR2 FQNEAQ. This CDR3 region has 16 residues. V shed 4 bases and J 3 bases; nucleotides not matched to a gene: 6. This chain's CDR3 is CASSYLAGGLTDTQYF. DNA for the CDR3: TGTGCCAGCAGCTATCTAGCGGGGGGACTTACAGATACGCAGTATTTT.

The gene calls are TRBV12-3 or TRBV12-4 and TRBJ1-5, with 9 bases that match TRBD1. The trim removed 6 bases at V and 4 bases at J, leaving 13 bases unmatched. This CDR3 has 17 residues. The CDR3 coding sequence is TGTGCCAGCAGCCATAGACAGGGGGGGGGGACAAATCAGCCCCAGCATTTT. It yields the protein CASSHRQGGGTNQPQHF.

This clonotype has at least ten counts. The rearrangement joins TRBV7-9 to TRBJ2-1, with 8 bases identical to TRBD2. This CDR3 comprises 14 residues. Germline V CDR1 and CDR2: SEHNR, FQNEAQ (reference sequence). V gave up 10 bases and J gave up 4 bases; unmatched junction bases: 9. The CDR3 loop is CATSAASGYNEQFF. CDR3 DNA sequence: TGTGCCACCAGTGCAGCTAGCGGGTACAATGAGCAGTTCTTC.

This clonotype was seen only a few times. The chain employs TRBV6-1 and TRBJ1-6; the match to TRBD1 covers 8 bases. The CDR3 totals 16 residues. The germline gives CDR1 MNHNS, CDR2 SASEGT. Losses at the gene ends were 11 bases for V and 0 bases for J; bases not matched to a gene: 9. CDR3 coding DNA: TGTGCCGGTAGGACAGGGCCCTACTCCTATAATTCACCCCTCCACTTT. Its translation: CAGRTGPYSYNSPLHF.

This clonotype was detected ten times or more. The chain carries TRBV7-2 and TRBJ1-2; 7 nucleotides agree with TRBD1. The V segment lost 2 bases and the J segment 5 bases; nucleotides outside the gene matches: 11. The CDR3 loop spans 16 amino acids. Germline V CDR1 and CDR2: SGHTA, FQGNSA. CDR3 DNA: TGTGCCAGCAGCTTACCCGCAGGGGGGGAGTTATATGGCTACACCTTC. Its protein is CASSLPAGGELYGYTF.

This CDR3 reads CASSSRGDTPSAFF. CDR3 bases: TGTGCCAGCAGCTCCCGAGGGGACACCCCGAGCGCTTTCTTT. The chain couples TRBV2 to TRBJ1-1, with a tentative D call TRBD1 (6 bases). The CDR3 extends over 14 amino acids. Between the trimmed V and J ends, which lost 6 bases and 11 bases, there was a span of 22 bases. Germline CDR1 SNHLY, CDR2 FYNNEI. Combining the CDR3 with reference TRBV2 and TRBJ1-1 gives the whole variable domain EPEVTQTPSHQVTQMGQEVILRCVPISNHLYFYWYRQILGQKVEFLVSFYNNEISEKSEIFDDQFSVERPDGSNFTLKIRSTKLEDSAMYFCASSSRGDTPSAFFGQGTRLTVV.

In this sample, this clonotype turned up many times. The V and J genes are TRBV7-2 and TRBJ2-3, with unresolved D. The CDR3 has 13 amino acids. Per the germline V gene, CDR1 is SGHTA and CDR2 is FQGNSA. Trimming left V 5 bases short and J 4 bases short, with 10 bases between. The CDR3 is CASSPNAADTQYF. For the CDR3, the DNA is TGTGCCAGCAGCCCCAATGCGGCAGATACGCAGTATTTT.

The chain recombines TRBV20-1 with TRBJ1-5, with 8 bases identical to TRBD1. The CDR3 covers 14 residues. CDR1 and CDR2 from the germline V gene are DFQATT and SNEGSKA (reference sequence). Unmatched junction bases numbered 2, after V lost 0 bases and J lost 4 bases. CDR3 amino acids: CSARDYRGNQPQHF. The DNA of the CDR3 is TGCAGTGCTAGAGATTACAGGGGGAATCAGCCCCAGCATTTT.

This clonotype was detected only a few times. CDR3 nucleotides: TGTGCCAGCAGACCAGGCGGTACTGAAGCTTTCTTT. Amino acids: CASRPGGTEAFF. The chain recombines TRBV5-5 with TRBJ1-1; D remains unclear. The length of the CDR3 is 12 residues. The germline V gene has CDR1 SGHKS and CDR2 YYEKEE (reference sequence). The V and J ends lost 5 bases and 5 bases respectively, with 10 bases between them. Full variable domain (outside the CDR3, taken from reference TRBV5-5 and TRBJ1-1): DAGVTQSPTHLIKTRGQQVTLRCSPISGHKSVSWYQQVLGQGPQFIFQYYEKEERGRGNFPDRFSARQFPNYSSELNVNALLLGDSALYLCASRPGGTEAFFGQGTRLTVV.

The count of this clonotype is one. This chain uses TRBV2 with TRBJ2-1; TRBD1 or TRBD2 may be the D gene (5 bases each). The germline V and J ends were trimmed by 4 bases and 9 bases, with 13 bases remaining between them. Germline assignment: CDR1 SNHLY and CDR2 FYNNEI. This CDR3 has 13 residues. The CDR3 region has the DNA TGTGCCAGCAGTGCCCCGAGGGGCGGTGAGCAGTTCTTC. Translated: CASSAPRGGEQFF.

The chain links TRBV12-3 or TRBV12-4 to TRBJ2-1; D gene unclear. Trimming left V 3 bases short and J 8 bases short, with 11 bases between. CDR3 size: 13 residues. CDR3 sequence: CASSFGPTYEQFF. In nucleotides, the CDR3 is TGTGCCAGCAGTTTTGGGCCAACCTATGAGCAGTTCTTC.

CDR3 DNA sequence: TGCAGTGCCCTCCGGAGGGGTAGTCGGGGATTTGGAGAGACCCAGTACTTC. The encoded protein is CSALRRGSRGFGETQYF. The J gene is TRBJ2-5, the V gene TRBV20-1; D may be TRBD2 (6 bases). The CDR3 contains 17 residues. Germline CDR1 DFQATT, CDR2 SNEGSKA (reference sequence). Trimming removed 6 bases from V and 4 bases from J, with 27 bases in between.

V usage is TRBV19 and J usage is TRBJ2-7, with D possibly being TRBD1 or TRBD2 (5 bases each). V dropped 3 bases and J dropped 3 bases, with 12 bases sitting between them. The CDR3 totals 14 residues. The germline V gene encodes CDR1 LNHDA and CDR2 SQIVND (reference sequence). The DNA of the CDR3 is TGTGCCAGTAGTATGTGGGGGTCTATCTACGAGCAGTACTTC. Translated: CASSMWGSIYEQYF.

This clonotype turned up a few times. The chain employs TRBV6-2 or TRBV6-3 and TRBJ1-1; D may be TRBD1 (6 bases). Germline V gene sequence: CDR1 MNHEY, CDR2 SVGEGT. CDR3 length: 15 amino acids. The V gene lost 4 bases and the J gene lost 3 bases, with 15 bases spanning the gap. The CDR3 sequence: CASSSETGGDTEAFF. The CDR3 DNA reads TGTGCCAGCAGTTCTGAGACAGGCGGGGACACTGAAGCTTTCTTT.

This clonotype showed up just a few times. The gene calls are TRBV2 and TRBJ1-1; D uncertain. Germline lookup yields CDR1 SNHLY and CDR2 FYNNEI. V was cut by 4 bases and J by 6 bases, with 12 bases left in between. This CDR3 contains 13 residues. The CDR3 protein is CASSVRLLAEAFF. The CDR3 DNA sequence: TGTGCCAGCAGTGTACGTCTCCTCGCTGAAGCTTTCTTT. Full variable domain (missing parts from reference TRBV2 and TRBJ1-1): EPEVTQTPSHQVTQMGQEVILRCVPISNHLYFYWYRQILGQKVEFLVSFYNNEISEKSEIFDDQFSVERPDGSNFTLKIRSTKLEDSAMYFCASSVRLLAEAFFGQGTRLTVV.

A few counts support this clonotype. The chain joins TRBV11-2 to TRBJ1-6; no reliable D call. The germline V and J ends were trimmed by 1 base and 7 bases, with 17 bases remaining between them. Germline V gene sequence: CDR1 SGHAT, CDR2 FQNNGV. CDR3 size: 17 residues. This CDR3 reads CASSLGPTGNWNSPLHF. DNA for the CDR3: TGTGCCAGCAGCTTAGGACCCACGGGAAATTGGAATTCACCCCTCCACTTT.

This chain links TRBV27 with TRBJ1-1; 7 bases are shared with TRBD1. The CDR3 runs 14 residues. After removal of 5 bases from V and 0 bases from J, the junction contained 3 bases not matched to a gene. Germline CDR1 reads MNHEY; CDR2 reads SMNVEV (reference sequence). CDR3 sequence reads: CASSKQGLNTEAFF. CDR3 nucleotide sequence: TGTGCCAGCAGTAAACAGGGGTTGAACACTGAAGCTTTCTTT.